The 16 T cell receptor beta chains below all came from one sample that was sequenced in a study of blood T cell repertoires in COVID-19. The table came from immunoSEQ multiplex PCR; TCRdb's copy has only in-frame clones and leaves some out. Of some 240,000 clones in the sample, around 90% were seen once. Sequenced sample: peripheral blood. Receptor source: a woman in her 70s with COVID-19, enrolled during active disease.

This chain joins TRBV5-4 and TRBJ2-3; 9 positions agree with TRBD2. V shed 1 base and J 0 bases; nucleotides not matched to a gene: 0. The length of the CDR3 is 15 residues. Per germline, CDR1 SGHNT and CDR2 YYREEE (reference sequence). The CDR3 spells CASSLTSGSTDTQYF. CDR3 sequence (DNA): TGTGCCAGCAGCTTGACTAGCGGGAGCACAGATACGCAGTATTTT.

J is TRBJ2-2 and V is TRBV28, with TRBD2 identical over 8 bases. Germline V gene lookup returns CDR1 MDHEN and CDR2 SYDVKM. CDR3 length: 16 residues. V was pared by 5 bases and J by 4 bases, with 9 bases of the junction left unmatched. CDR3 DNA sequence: TGTGCCAGCAGTCCCACCCCCGCGGGGGGCACCGGGGAGCTGTTTTTT. Its translation: CASSPTPAGGTGELFF.

V gene TRBV7-6 combines with J gene TRBJ2-7; the match to TRBD1 covers 7 bases. Trimming took 5 bases from V and 7 from J; bases not matched to a gene: 11. Germline V gene sequence: CDR1 SGHVS, CDR2 FNYEAQ. The length of the CDR3 is 14 residues. The DNA for the CDR3 is TGTGCCAGCAGCCAGGGACAGCTATCGGGGGAGCAGTACTTC. Translated: CASSQGQLSGEQYF.

The genes are TRBV4-3 and TRBJ1-6; D is undetermined. The CDR3 runs 15 residues. V was clipped by 1 base and J by 11 bases, with 15 bases between them. Germline values: CDR1 LGHNA, CDR2 YSLEER. The CDR3 bases are TGCGCCAGCAGCCAAGTTTATGGCGGCCCCACACCCCTCCACTTT. It specifies CASSQVYGGPTPLHF.

There are a few counts of this clone. The V gene is TRBV11-2, the J gene TRBJ1-2, with 7 bases matching TRBD1. The CDR3 contains 15 residues. The V gene end was trimmed by 3 bases and the J gene end by 3 bases; junction bases not matched to a gene: 7. CDR1 is SGHAT, CDR2 FQNNGV, per germline. The CDR3 DNA follows: TGTGCCAGCAGCTTGCAGGCACAGGGGTACTATGGCTACACCTTC. Residues: CASSLQAQGYYGYTF.

The chain uses TRBV24-1 and TRBJ2-5, with TRBD1 matching 7 bases. Losses at the gene ends were 0 bases for V and 4 bases for J; bases not matched to a gene: 4. The CDR3 loop spans 15 amino acids. CDR1 is KGHDR, CDR2 SFDVKD, per germline. The chain's CDR3 is CATSDLLAGGETQYF. The CDR3, as DNA: TGTGCCACCAGTGATTTGCTGGCAGGGGGAGAGACCCAGTACTTC.

J is TRBJ1-4 and V is TRBV7-9, with D unclear. Germline loops: CDR1 SEHNR, CDR2 FQNEAQ (reference sequence). The CDR3 spans 14 residues. V gave up 3 bases and J gave up 2 bases, with 7 bases separating them. This CDR3 is CASSFTGTNEKLFF. The CDR3 region has the DNA TGTGCCAGCAGCTTTACGGGGACTAATGAAAAACTGTTTTTT.

The chain has TRBV28 and TRBJ1-1, with D unresolved. The CDR3 is 17 amino acids. Germline CDR1 reads MDHEN; CDR2 reads SYDVKM. Deletions cut 3 bases from V and 1 base from J, with 18 bases between. The CDR3 loop is CASSFISRGGANTEAFF. DNA of the CDR3: TGTGCCAGCAGTTTTATCTCTCGGGGAGGTGCGAACACTGAAGCTTTCTTT.

The chain couples TRBV10-3 to TRBJ1-1, with TRBD1 as a possible D gene (5 bases). Germline CDR1 and CDR2: ENHRY and SYGVKD. Trimming took 2 bases from V and 6 from J, leaving 16 bases between them. This CDR3 has 15 residues. In nucleotides, the CDR3 is TGTGCCATCAGTGAGGCTGGGGCGCAGAAGGCTGAAGCTTTCTTT. It is translated as CAISEAGAQKAEAFF.

The gene calls are TRBV12-3 or TRBV12-4 and TRBJ1-2; TRBD1 is a possible D gene (5 bases). The CDR3 loop spans 13 amino acids. V lost 2 bases to trimming and J lost 4 bases, with 8 bases between them. CDR3 region: CASSLQGFYGYTF. The CDR3 coding sequence is TGTGCCAGCAGTTTACAGGGCTTCTATGGCTACACCTTC.

The V gene is TRBV3-1 (or the pseudogene TRBV3-2), the J gene TRBJ1-5; 7 nucleotides agree with TRBD1. Trimming took 6 bases from V and 3 from J; bases not matched to a gene: 8. Germline CDR1 is LGHDT and CDR2 is YNNKEL (reference sequence). This CDR3 has 15 amino acids. Here the CDR3 DNA reads TGTGCCAGCAGGGAAGGGGGCGCATCCAATCAGCCCCAGCATTTT. Encoded protein: CASREGGASNQPQHF.

The V gene is TRBV28, the J gene TRBJ1-5; D not resolved. Trimming removed 2 bases at V and 6 bases at J, with 14 bases between. The germline V gene has CDR1 MDHEN and CDR2 SYDVKM. The CDR3 loop spans 15 amino acids. The CDR3: CASSLERLVFQPQHF. The CDR3, as DNA: TGTGCCAGCAGTTTAGAACGGTTGGTTTTTCAGCCCCAGCATTTT.

The chain links TRBV6-6 to TRBJ2-2; TRBD2 matches 13 bases. The germline V gene has CDR1 MNHNY and CDR2 SVGAGI (reference sequence). Losses at the gene ends were 5 bases for V and 0 bases for J; bases not matched to a gene: 12. The CDR3 length is 20 residues. The DNA of the CDR3 is TGTGCCAGCAGTCGTCACCCCGGGACTAGCGGGACTCCGAACACCGGGGAGCTGTTTTTT. As protein: CASSRHPGTSGTPNTGELFF.

This clone came up once. The chain joins TRBV5-6 to TRBJ1-3; D is possibly TRBD1 (5 bases). CDR3 length equals 16 residues. Trimming left V 0 bases short and J 2 bases short, with 12 bases between. In germline, CDR1 is SGHDT, CDR2 YYEEEE. The CDR3 reads CASSLAGGVPGNTIYF. The CDR3, as DNA: TGTGCCAGCAGCTTGGCCGGGGGGGTCCCTGGAAACACCATATATTTT.

The genes are TRBV5-1 and TRBJ1-2; tentative D call: TRBD1 (5 bases). Deletions cut 2 bases from V and 5 bases from J, with 13 bases between. The CDR3 loop spans 14 amino acids. CDR1 is SGHRS, CDR2 YFSETQ, per germline. The CDR3 sequence is CASSFQGGEYGYTF. As DNA, the CDR3 is TGCGCCAGCAGCTTCCAGGGAGGGGAGTATGGCTACACCTTC.

J is TRBJ1-2 and V is TRBV9; 8 bases are a match to TRBD1. Per the germline V gene, CDR1 is SGDLS and CDR2 is YYNGEE. V was clipped by 7 bases and J by 6 bases; unmatched bases: 11. The CDR3 is made up of 14 amino acids. The CDR3 protein is CASVRGQGRNGYTF. The CDR3 DNA reads TGTGCCAGCGTACGAGGACAGGGTCGGAATGGCTACACCTTC. Full variable domain (rest looked up from reference TRBV9 and TRBJ1-2): DSGVTQTPKHLITATGQRVTLRCSPRSGDLSVYWYQQSLDQGLQFLIQYYNGEERAKGNILERFSAQQFPDLHSELNLSSLELGDSALYFCASVRGQGRNGYTFGSGTRLTVV.